A selection of T cell receptor beta chains follows, all from one sample in a study of shared clonotypes between healthy human individuals. This table comes from immunoSEQ multiplex PCR, and its TCRdb copy is limited to in-frame clones, with some not included. The sample lists approximately 340,000 clones; about 74% were seen once. Sequenced material: memory CD4+ T cells sorted from blood. The receptors originated from a man aged 25 to 40 in good health. Each CDR3 is given with its conserved first and last residue.

16 | TRBJ1-4 | TRBV11-2 | CASSPGTGGSNEKLFF
12 | TRBJ2-5 | TRBV7-9 | CASSLTEETQYF
15 | TRBJ1-1 | TRBV5-1 | CASSGGQGRNTEAFF
12 | TRBJ1-5 | TRBV28 | CASNSDYQPQHF
14 | TRBJ1-6 | TRBV11-2 | CASSFGSPNSPLHF
13 | TRBJ2-7 | TRBV5-4 | CASMDISSYEQYF
16 | TRBJ2-2 | TRBV11-2 | CASSFGAGPTTGELFF
18 | TRBJ2-3 | TRBV4-1 | CASSQDAASGSSTDTQYF
11 | TRBJ2-7 | TRBV20-1 | CSARSGTLIGF
13 | TRBJ2-7 | TRBV6-5 | CASTYTQGYEQYF
13 | TRBJ2-7 | TRBV5-4 | CASSAGITYEQYF
15 | TRBJ2-7 | TRBV27 | CASSETSGRGAEQYF
14 | TRBJ1-1 | TRBV9 | CASSPHLSSTEAFF
14 | TRBJ1-2 | TRBV7-9 | CASSLQGNNYGYTF
16 | TRBJ1-3 | TRBV6-5 | CASSYSIGGSGNTIYF
14 | TRBJ1-2 | TRBV18 | CASIHGAGGNGYTF
16 | TRBJ1-4 | TRBV21-1 | CASTPEDREPNEKLFF
15 | TRBJ2-5 | TRBV11-2 | CASRSSGRAYETQYF
12 | TRBJ1-2 | TRBV6-1 | CASRAGNYGYTF
13 | TRBJ2-7 | TRBV5-6 | CASSLYRVTEQYF
13 | TRBJ1-1 | TRBV6-1 | CASNWERNTEAFF
14 | TRBJ1-5 | TRBV14 | CASSQAGPGQPQHF
16 | TRBJ2-3 | TRBV28 | CASSLGLREETDTQYF
14 | TRBJ2-5 | TRBV10-2 | CASSPRDKEETQYF
16 | TRBJ1-5 | TRBV15 | CATSRTRGNSNQPQHF
17 | TRBJ2-2 | TRBV11-2 | CASSPSTQAIYTGELFF
18 | TRBJ2-7 | TRBV19 | CASSGTGVGLAGHYEQYF
14 | TRBJ2-1 | TRBV29-1 | CSVDFPSVGPKQFF
22 | TRBJ2-3 | TRBV5-1 | CASSLARSGTGRLAGATDTQYF
15 | TRBJ2-1 | TRBV18 | CASSPPGASYNEQFF
15 | TRBJ2-3 | TRBV4-1 | CASSQRDGGVDTQYF
19 | TRBJ2-3 | TRBV19 | CASSRGRASGSDSTDTQYF
15 | TRBJ1-1 | TRBV6-5 | CASSNRHRANTEAFF
14 | TRBJ2-7 | TRBV28 | CASRPGTVSYEQYF
16 | TRBJ2-1 | TRBV7-9 | CASSGWTGVGNNEQFF
15 | TRBJ2-5 | TRBV28 | CASSLGERHQETQYF
15 | TRBJ2-3 | TRBV14 | CASSHGQGGTDTQYF
15 | TRBJ2-2 | TRBV5-1 | CASSLLAPSTGELFF
14 | TRBJ2-3 | TRBV29-1 | CSVEDAGPTDTQYF
14 | TRBJ2-7 | TRBV5-1 | CASNVAGSSYEQYF
13 | TRBJ2-5 | TRBV28 | CASSLLLQETQYF